This section outlines one TCR beta chain sequence together with its context. CDR1 is KGHSH, CDR2 LQKENI, per germline. The CDR3 is made up of 15 amino acids. Between the trimmed V and J ends, which lost 3 bases and 3 bases, there was a span of 14 bases. The sample originates from a study of blood T cell repertoires in COVID-19. As for the study in general: The United States, Italy and Spain supplied acute and convalescent COVID-19 samples. Nucleic acid was either cDNA or gDNA, and it came from T cells, B-cell-depleted T cells, or PBMCs.

Authors' analysis steps: Reference gene primers were amplified, and this amplification served to estimate nucleated cell counts. Profiled with immunoSEQ multiplex PCR; TCRdb holds only in-frame clones, not every one. V and J calls and clone size are as listed in that table; D and trimming were resolved from the DNA. This sample has about 140,000 clones, with about 87% found just once. The chain joins TRBV18 to TRBJ1-2; maybe TRBD1 (6 bases). Sequenced material: peripheral blood. The TCR originated in a human donor in a cohort sampled during active COVID-19. The CDR3 bases are TGTGCCAGCTCACCTAGAACAGGGAGCGACTATGGCTACACCTTC. It specifies CASSPRTGSDYGYTF.